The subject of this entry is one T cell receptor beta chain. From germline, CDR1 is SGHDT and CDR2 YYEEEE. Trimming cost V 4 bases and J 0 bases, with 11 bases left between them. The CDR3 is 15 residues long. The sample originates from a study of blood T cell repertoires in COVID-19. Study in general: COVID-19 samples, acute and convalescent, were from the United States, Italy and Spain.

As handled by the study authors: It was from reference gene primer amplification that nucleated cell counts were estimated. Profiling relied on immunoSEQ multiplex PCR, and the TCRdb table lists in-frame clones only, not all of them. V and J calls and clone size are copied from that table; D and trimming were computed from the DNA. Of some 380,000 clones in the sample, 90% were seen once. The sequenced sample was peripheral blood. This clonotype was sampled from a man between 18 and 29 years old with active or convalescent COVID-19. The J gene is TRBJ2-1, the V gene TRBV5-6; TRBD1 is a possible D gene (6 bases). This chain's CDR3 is CASSPQGSSYNEQFF. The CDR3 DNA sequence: TGTGCCAGCAGCCCGCAGGGGAGCTCCTACAATGAGCAGTTCTTC.